This T cell receptor beta chain emerged from a study of blood T cell repertoires in COVID-19. Study information: The United States, Italy and Spain provided the acute and convalescent COVID-19 samples. T cells, B-cell-depleted T cells, or PBMCs supplied cDNA or gDNA.

This clone has only a few counts. Germline lookup yields CDR1 SGHVS and CDR2 FQNEAQ. This CDR3 has 15 amino acids. V dropped 5 bases and J dropped 6; count of bases not matched to a gene: 8. Original processing methods: Amplifying reference gene primers gave estimates of nucleated cell counts. Clones were read by immunoSEQ multiplex PCR, and TCRdb kept only the in-frame ones, dropping some. V, J and clone size are those of that table, while D and trimming were read from the DNA. The data show roughly 300,000 clones, with around 83% seen just once and about 1.2% held by the top ten. Sample: peripheral blood. The rearrangement joins TRBV7-8 to TRBJ2-1, with TRBD1 identical over 9 bases. This TCR was sampled from a woman between 45 and 60 years old with acute or convalescent COVID-19. The CDR3 bases are TGTGCCAGCAGCCCGCGGGACAGGGTTTTCAATGAGCAGTTCTTC. Protein product: CASSPRDRVFNEQFF.